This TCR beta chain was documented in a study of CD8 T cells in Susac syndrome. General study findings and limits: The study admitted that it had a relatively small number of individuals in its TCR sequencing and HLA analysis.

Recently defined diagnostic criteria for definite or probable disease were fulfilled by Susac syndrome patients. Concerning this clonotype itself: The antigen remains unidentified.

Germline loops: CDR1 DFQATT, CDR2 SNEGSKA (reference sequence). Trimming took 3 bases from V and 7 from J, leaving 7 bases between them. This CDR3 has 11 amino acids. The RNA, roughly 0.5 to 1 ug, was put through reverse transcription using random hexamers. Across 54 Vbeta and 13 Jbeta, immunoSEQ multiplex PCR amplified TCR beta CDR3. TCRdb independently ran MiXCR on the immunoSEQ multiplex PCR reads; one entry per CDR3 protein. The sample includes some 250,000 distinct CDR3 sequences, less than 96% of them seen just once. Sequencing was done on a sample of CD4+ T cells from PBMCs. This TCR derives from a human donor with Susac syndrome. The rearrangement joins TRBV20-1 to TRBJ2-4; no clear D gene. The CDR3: CSASRVNIQYF. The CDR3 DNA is TGCAGTGCTAGTAGGGTTAACATTCAGTACTTC.